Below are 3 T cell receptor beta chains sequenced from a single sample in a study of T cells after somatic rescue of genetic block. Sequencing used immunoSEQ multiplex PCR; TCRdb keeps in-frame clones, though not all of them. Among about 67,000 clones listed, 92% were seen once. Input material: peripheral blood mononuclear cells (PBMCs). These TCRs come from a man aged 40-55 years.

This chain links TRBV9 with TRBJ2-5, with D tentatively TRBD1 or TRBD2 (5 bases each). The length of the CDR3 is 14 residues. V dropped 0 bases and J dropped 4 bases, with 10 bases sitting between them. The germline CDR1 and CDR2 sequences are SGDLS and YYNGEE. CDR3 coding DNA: TGTGCCAGCAGCGTAGTTGGGGGACCAGAGACCCAGTACTTC. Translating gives CASSVVGGPETQYF.

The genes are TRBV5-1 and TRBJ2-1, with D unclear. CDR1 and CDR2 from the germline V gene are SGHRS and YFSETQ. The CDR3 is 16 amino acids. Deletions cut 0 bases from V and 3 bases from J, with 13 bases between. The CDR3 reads CASSLGYQGYYNEQFF. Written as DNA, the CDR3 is TGCGCCAGCAGCTTGGGTTACCAAGGCTACTACAATGAGCAGTTCTTC.

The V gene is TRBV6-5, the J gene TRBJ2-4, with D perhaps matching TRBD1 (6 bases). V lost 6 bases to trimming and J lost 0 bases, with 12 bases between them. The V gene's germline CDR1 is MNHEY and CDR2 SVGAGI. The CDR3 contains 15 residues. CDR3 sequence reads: CASSRARGAKNIQYF. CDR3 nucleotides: TGTGCCAGCAGCCGAGCCAGGGGAGCCAAAAACATTCAGTACTTC.